One sample yielded the 21 T cell receptor beta chains listed below, sequenced in a study of cytomegalovirus exposure and HLA in healthy donors. PCR amplification relied on 60 Vbeta primers (plus 13 Jbeta primers). The protocol was immunoSEQ multiplex PCR, while the TCRdb copy is restricted to in-frame clones and leaves out a portion. This sample carries about 110,000 clones, around 61% of them seen once, and the ten largest clones take 2.2%. The material sequenced was PBMCs. The receptor set was obtained from a woman in her 30s in good health and CMV-seronegative.

V is TRBV28 and J is TRBJ2-1, with 9 bases matching TRBD2. The germline CDR1 and CDR2 sequences are MDHEN and SYDVKM. The CDR3 contains 15 residues. With V trimmed by 2 bases and J by 4 bases, 3 bases remained unmatched. The CDR3 protein is CASSLGTSRYNEQFF. CDR3 DNA: TGTGCCAGCAGTTTAGGGACTAGCAGATACAATGAGCAGTTCTTC.

The chain employs TRBV15 and TRBJ2-1, with 14 bases aligning to TRBD2. Germline CDR1 reads LNHNV; CDR2 reads YYDKDF (reference sequence). The V gene end was trimmed by 3 bases and the J gene end by 5 bases; junction bases not matched to a gene: 3. The CDR3 runs 16 residues. The CDR3 region has the DNA TGTGCCACCAGCAGGGGACTAGCGGGAGCCAACAATGAGCAGTTCTTC. Translating it yields CATSRGLAGANNEQFF.

The V and J genes are TRBV14 and TRBJ2-7; TRBD1 might be the D (5 bases). CDR3 length: 18 amino acids. Trimming removed 2 bases from V and 3 bases from J, with 23 bases in between. CDR1 and CDR2 from the germline V gene are SGHDN and FVKESK. In DNA form, the CDR3 reads TGTGCCAGCAGCCAAACCGAATGGGGTCGGACATCCAACTACGAGCAGTACTTC. It is translated as CASSQTEWGRTSNYEQYF.

V and J are TRBV18 and TRBJ2-2, with 7 nucleotides matching TRBD2. Trimming took 3 bases from V and 6 from J; bases not matched to a gene: 7. This CDR3 contains 15 residues. Looked up from germline, CDR1 is KGHSH and CDR2 is LQKENI. CDR3 protein: CASSPIKRDAGELFF. The CDR3, as DNA: TGTGCCAGCTCACCGATTAAGCGGGACGCCGGGGAGCTGTTTTTT.

In its sample, this clone was seen a few times. CDR3 sequence: CASSQMIGTGGTDTQYF. Here the CDR3 DNA reads TGTGCCAGCAGCCAGATGATCGGGACTGGTGGCACAGATACGCAGTATTTT. The chain is built from TRBV7-9 and TRBJ2-3; TRBD2 might be the D (6 bases). The V end was cut by 5 bases, the J end by 1 base, with 19 bases between. The CDR3 covers 17 residues. Germline lookup yields CDR1 SEHNR and CDR2 FQNEAQ (reference sequence).

This chain joins TRBV4-3 and TRBJ2-1; 7 bases map to TRBD1. Germline-derived CDR1 and CDR2 are LGHNA and YSLEER. The junction had 7 bases not matched to a gene; V was cut back by 1 base and J by 4 bases. This CDR3 has 16 amino acids. The DNA of the CDR3 is TGCGCCAGCAGCCAAGTACTAGGACAGGTGTACAATGAGCAGTTCTTC. Residues: CASSQVLGQVYNEQFF.

CDR3 sequence (DNA): TGTGCCAGCAGCTTATCCGGGACTAGCGGCAATGAGCAGTTCTTC. Translation gives CASSLSGTSGNEQFF. The J gene is TRBJ2-1, the V gene TRBV7-9; 11 bases map to TRBD2. J was trimmed by 6 bases and V by 2 bases; bases with no gene match: 3. The germline V gene has CDR1 SEHNR and CDR2 FQNEAQ (reference sequence). The CDR3 is 15 amino acids.

The gene calls are TRBV5-6 and TRBJ2-1, with TRBD2 matching 11 bases. The ends lost 4 bases at V and 5 bases at J; junction bases unmatched: 5. Germline V lookup: CDR1 SGHDT, CDR2 YYEEEE. This CDR3 contains 15 residues. The DNA of the CDR3 is TGTGCCAGCAGCGACGGGACTAGCGGACACAATGAGCAGTTCTTC. This gives the protein CASSDGTSGHNEQFF.

This clone was seen a handful of times. The chain joins TRBV6-4 to TRBJ1-4; 8 bases align to TRBD1. Germline CDR1 is MRHNA and CDR2 is SNTAGT. Germline trimming cut 0 bases from V and 6 bases from J; bases unmatched to any gene: 6. CDR3 size: 16 residues. CDR3 DNA: TGTGCCAGCAGTGACTCCCACAGGGGGTTTGATGAAAAACTGTTTTTT. Encoded protein: CASSDSHRGFDEKLFF.

This sequence joins TRBV7-6 and TRBJ2-6, with 7 bases identical to TRBD1. Germline V gives CDR1 SGHVS, CDR2 FNYEAQ. The CDR3 length is 17 residues. V lost 5 bases, J lost 0 bases, and 7 bases stayed unmatched. The CDR3 protein is CASSATGPSSGANVLTF. The CDR3 bases are TGTGCCAGCAGCGCGACAGGGCCAAGCTCTGGGGCCAACGTCCTGACTTTC.

The gene calls are TRBV4-1 and TRBJ2-7, with a weak D call TRBD2 (5 bases). V was pared by 4 bases and J by 3 bases, with 10 bases between. Germline assignment: CDR1 MGHRA and CDR2 YSYEKL. The CDR3 runs 13 residues. The chain's CDR3 is CASSRSRDYEQYF. CDR3 sequence (DNA): TGCGCCAGCAGCCGGTCCCGGGACTACGAGCAGTACTTC.

This rearrangement joins TRBV10-2 to TRBJ2-5; possibly TRBD2 for D (6 bases). Germline V gives CDR1 WSHSY, CDR2 SAAADI. V lost 2 bases and J lost 2, with 15 bases in between. The CDR3 runs 16 residues. The CDR3 region has the DNA TGCGCCAGCAGTGAGATCCTAGCGAGCCTACAAGAGACCCAGTACTTC. As protein: CASSEILASLQETQYF.

The CDR3 coding sequence is TGTGCCAGCAGCTTGTTGATGAGCTCCTACGAGCAGTACTTC. Its translation is CASSLLMSSYEQYF. The chain carries TRBV7-2 and TRBJ2-7; D is uncertain. Trimming removed 3 bases at V and 0 bases at J, with 9 bases between. Germline assignment: CDR1 SGHTA and CDR2 FQGNSA. The CDR3 length is 14 residues.

The chain is built from TRBV16 and TRBJ1-1; no clear D. The CDR3 covers 15 residues. Germline loops: CDR1 KGHSY, CDR2 FQNENV. Trimming left V 1 base short and J 3 bases short, with 12 bases between. The CDR3 DNA reads as TGTGCCAGCAGCCAATGGGCAGGAACCCACACTGAAGCTTTCTTT. Protein product: CASSQWAGTHTEAFF.

V is TRBV4-3 and J is TRBJ2-2; 9 bases align to TRBD2. Germline values: CDR1 LGHNA, CDR2 YSLEER. With V trimmed by 1 base and J by 8 bases, 8 bases remained unmatched. The CDR3 has 16 amino acids. Written as DNA, the CDR3 is TGCGCCAGCAGCCAAGGTGCGGGAGGGCCCCCGGGGGAGCTGTTTTTT. Translating gives CASSQGAGGPPGELFF.

The chain links TRBV7-2 to TRBJ1-5; 10 nucleotides agree with TRBD1. This CDR3 has 19 residues. V lost 6 bases and J lost 0; bases outside the gene matches: 14. Germline V gives CDR1 SGHTA, CDR2 FQGNSA. The CDR3, as DNA: TGTGCCAGCAGTCTAGCCTCCGGGACAGGGGTCGGTAGCAATCAGCCCCAGCATTTT. The encoded protein is CASSLASGTGVGSNQPQHF.

V gene TRBV5-1 combines with J gene TRBJ1-1; D is possibly TRBD1 (5 bases). Trimming took off 0 bases at V and 1 base at J, with 16 bases between the two ends. CDR3 size: 17 residues. Germline CDR1 and CDR2: SGHRS and YFSETQ. The CDR3 DNA follows: TGCGCCAGCAGCTTGGGAGCTCGGGGAGGACAGAACACTGAAGCTTTCTTT. Encoded protein: CASSLGARGGQNTEAFF. Full variable domain (remainder filled in from reference TRBV5-1 and TRBJ1-1): KAGVTQTPRYLIKTRGQQVTLSCSPISGHRSVSWYQQTPGQGLQFLFEYFSETQRNKGNFPGRFSGRQFSNSRSEMNVSTLELGDSALYLCASSLGARGGQNTEAFFGQGTRLTVV.

The rearrangement links TRBV27 to TRBJ2-1; D gene ambiguous. CDR1 is MNHEY and CDR2 is SMNVEV in the germline V gene (reference sequence). The CDR3 totals 12 residues. V lost 4 bases and J lost 10, with 11 bases in between. CDR3 sequence reads: CASSYPAGEQFF. The CDR3 DNA sequence: TGTGCCAGCAGTTACCCAGCCGGGGAGCAGTTCTTC.

This clone has more than one count but fewer than ten. V is TRBV27 and J is TRBJ2-7, with D possibly TRBD2 on 5 matching bases. CDR1 MNHEY and CDR2 SMNVEV come from the germline V gene (reference sequence). The CDR3 spans 15 residues. V shed 3 bases and J shed 2 bases, with 14 bases lying between them. CDR3 nucleotide sequence: TGTGCCAGCAGTTTGAACCCTAGCTGGGCCTACGAGCAGTACTTC. It yields the protein CASSLNPSWAYEQYF.

This clone was seen more than once but under ten times. The chain couples TRBV27 to TRBJ1-1; TRBD1 might be the D (6 bases). The CDR3 is 14 amino acids. The germline V gene has CDR1 MNHEY and CDR2 SMNVEV (reference sequence). Trimming stripped 6 bases from V and 0 bases from J, with 11 bases between. This CDR3 is CASRPTGMNTEAFF. In DNA, the CDR3 is TGTGCCAGCAGACCTACAGGGATGAACACTGAAGCTTTCTTT.

This clone occurred a few times. J is TRBJ1-2 and V is TRBV6-5, with TRBD1 identical over 7 bases. Germline CDR1 and CDR2: MNHEY and SVGAGI. The ends lost 8 bases at V and 4 bases at J; junction bases unmatched: 10. The CDR3 runs 14 residues. The CDR3 loop reads CASYRQGTVYGYTF. The CDR3 DNA sequence: TGTGCCAGCTACCGACAGGGAACAGTCTATGGCTACACCTTC.